One and the same sample provided the 19 T cell receptor beta chains below, sequenced in a study of T-cell reconstitution after alpha-beta-depleted transplantation in children. The library targeted TCRbeta and was prepared with unique molecular identifiers. TCRdb independently ran MiXCR on the PCR reads; one entry per CDR3 protein. Of roughly 170,000 distinct CDR3 sequences detected, roughly 7.5% appear once; the ten largest clones hold roughly 3%. Here the sequenced sample was PBMCs from the stem cell graft donor, taken from the stem cell graft. The receptors here all came from a human donor who donated a stem cell graft to a child with Wiskott-Aldrich syndrome.

This clonotype was detected a few times. This sequence joins TRBV12-3 or TRBV12-4 and TRBJ2-7; 11 bases fit TRBD1. Trimming removed 5 bases from V and 2 bases from J; junction bases left unmatched: 2. CDR3 size: 14 residues. The CDR3 bases are TGTGCCAGCAGTGGGGACAGGGGGACCTACGAGCAGTACTTC. Protein product: CASSGDRGTYEQYF.

There are many counts of this clonotype. This rearrangement joins TRBV20-1 to TRBJ1-1, with a weak D call TRBD1 (5 bases). The CDR3 sequence is 13 residues long. With 1 base removed from V and 2 bases from J, the gap between germline ends came to 8 bases. Germline lookup yields CDR1 DFQATT and CDR2 SNEGSKA (reference sequence). In nucleotides, the CDR3 is TGCAGTGCTAGAGGAGACAGAAACACTGAAGCTTTCTTT. Translated: CSARGDRNTEAFF.

There are many counts of this clonotype. The genes are TRBV20-1 and TRBJ1-2, with TRBD1 identical over 7 bases. Germline V CDR1 and CDR2: DFQATT, SNEGSKA (reference sequence). V was clipped by 3 bases and J by 3 bases; unmatched bases: 7. This CDR3 has 14 residues. The CDR3: CSARLQGWYYGYTF. CDR3 DNA: TGCAGTGCTAGGCTACAGGGGTGGTACTATGGCTACACCTTC.

The table lists this clonotype with many counts. This chain links TRBV25-1 with TRBJ2-3; TRBD1 aligns across 7 bases. Germline-derived CDR1 and CDR2 are MGHDK and SYGVNS. CDR3 length: 18 residues. The J segment lost 0 bases and the V segment lost 4 bases, leaving 13 bases of the junction unmatched. The CDR3 protein is CASSATSGTERSTDTQYF. CDR3 nucleotides: TGTGCCAGCAGTGCTACTTCCGGGACAGAACGTAGCACAGATACGCAGTATTTT.

The sample holds one count of this clonotype. The junction differs from germline at one of its ends, possibly a read error. The chain employs TRBV4-2 and TRBJ2-1; the D gene is possibly TRBD2 (6 bases). Looked up from germline, CDR1 is LGHNA and CDR2 is YNFKEQ. The CDR3 is made up of 14 amino acids. The CDR3 sequence: CAISPGLLCDEQFF. In nucleotides, the CDR3 is TGTGCCATCAGCCCGGGACTCCTCTGTGACGAGCAGTTCTTC.

This clonotype was observed at least ten times. The V gene is TRBV24-1, the J gene TRBJ2-2, with D perhaps matching TRBD1 (5 bases). The germline V gene has CDR1 KGHDR and CDR2 SFDVKD. V lost 1 base, J lost 0 bases, and 8 bases lay in between. The length of the CDR3 is 16 residues. CDR3 protein: CATSDLGAANTGELFF. The CDR3, as DNA: TGTGCCACCAGTGATTTAGGGGCAGCGAACACCGGGGAGCTGTTTTTT.

This clonotype was detected only a few times. This chain joins TRBV5-1 and TRBJ2-7; D is unclear. Germline CDR1 reads SGHRS; CDR2 reads YFSETQ. The CDR3 is 15 residues long. V was pared by 0 bases and J by 2 bases, with 12 bases between. CDR3 nucleotides: TGCGCCAGCAGCTTGGGGTCAGTTGGGACCTACGAGCAGTACTTC. Translating it yields CASSLGSVGTYEQYF.

In its sample, this clonotype was seen many times. V usage is TRBV6-5 and J usage is TRBJ1-1; TRBD1 matches at 8 bases. The CDR3 has 15 residues. Trimming cost V 5 bases and J 1 base; bases outside gene matches: 6. The germline V gene encodes CDR1 MNHEY and CDR2 SVGAGI. The CDR3 reads CASSRTGIGNTEAFF. The CDR3 DNA is TGTGCCAGCAGTCGGACAGGGATCGGGAACACTGAAGCTTTCTTT.

At least ten counts were recorded for this clonotype. The chain employs TRBV11-2 and TRBJ2-1, with a possible D match to TRBD2 (5 bases). This CDR3 has 18 residues. V shed 2 bases and J shed 0 bases, with 17 bases lying between them. Germline assignment: CDR1 SGHAT and CDR2 FQNNGV. The CDR3 bases are TGTGCCAGCAGCTTACTGGGAGACCTAGTGGGCTCCTACAATGAGCAGTTCTTC. Translating gives CASSLLGDLVGSYNEQFF. Complete variable domain (other parts from reference TRBV11-2 and TRBJ2-1): EAGVAQSPRYKIIEKRQSVAFWCNPISGHATLYWYQQILGQGPKLLIQFQNNGVVDDSQLPKDRFSAERLKGVDSTLKIQPAKLEDSAVYLCASSLLGDLVGSYNEQFFGPGTRLTVL.

This clonotype was recorded at least ten times. The chain uses TRBV5-1 and TRBJ2-4; 9 bases are a match to TRBD2. Germline V gene sequence: CDR1 SGHRS, CDR2 YFSETQ. The CDR3 runs to 16 residues. J gave up 4 bases and V 5 bases, and 10 bases lay outside the gene matches. The CDR3 coding sequence is TGCGCCAGCAGGGGGAAGACTAGCGGAGGTAAAAACATTCAGTACTTC. It specifies CASRGKTSGGKNIQYF.

This clonotype was seen many times. Sequence at one end of the junction differs from germline and may be a read error. The V call is TRBV12-3 or TRBV12-4, the J call TRBJ1-1, with unresolved D. CDR3 length equals 14 residues. CDR3 in DNA: TGTGCCAGCAGTTTCTTTGGTGGGAACGCTGAAGCTTTCTTT. Amino acid sequence: CASSFFGGNAEAFF.

The chain joins TRBV18 to TRBJ2-3; the D gene is possibly TRBD1 (6 bases). The CDR3 spans 17 residues. Germline V gene data show CDR1 as KGHSH and CDR2 as LQKENI. V gave up 1 base and J gave up 0 bases, with 14 bases separating them. CDR3 DNA sequence: TGTGCCAGCTCACCACGGTTTGGGGGCCCTAGCACAGATACGCAGTATTTT. It encodes CASSPRFGGPSTDTQYF.

This clonotype was observed a few times. This sequence joins TRBV5-1 and TRBJ1-6; no definite D call. The CDR3 length is 14 residues. Trimming left V 4 bases short and J 11 bases short, with 16 bases between. The V gene's germline CDR1 is SGHRS and CDR2 YFSETQ. CDR3 nucleotide sequence: TGCGCCAGCAGCCCGACGGACCATAAGGCACCCCTCCACTTT. Amino acid sequence: CASSPTDHKAPLHF.

In its sample, this clonotype was seen many times. The CDR3 here is CASSLGARTGGGGYTF. In DNA, the CDR3 is TGTGCCAGCAGCTTAGGGGCGCGGACAGGGGGCGGTGGCTACACCTTC. The gene calls are TRBV7-2 and TRBJ1-2; the match to TRBD1 covers 11 bases. Germline trimming cut 1 base from V and 7 bases from J; bases unmatched to any gene: 8. Germline CDR1 and CDR2: SGHTA and FQGNSA. This CDR3 is 16 amino acids long.

The table lists this clonotype with many counts. The chain uses TRBV6-6 and TRBJ2-1; D remains ambiguous. V lost 5 bases and J 5 bases, leaving 7 bases between the germline ends. The CDR3 length is 12 residues. Germline V gene lookup returns CDR1 MNHNY and CDR2 SVGAGI (reference sequence). The CDR3 DNA reads as TGTGCCAGCAGTCCTTGGGACAATGAGCAGTTCTTC. Encoded protein: CASSPWDNEQFF.

V and J are TRBV5-1 and TRBJ2-7; a possible D gene is TRBD1 (5 bases). This CDR3 is 14 amino acids long. Between the trimmed V and J ends, which lost 1 base and 2 bases, there was a span of 10 bases. Germline V gene data show CDR1 as SGHRS and CDR2 as YFSETQ. The CDR3 protein is CASSLLQGAYEQYF. The CDR3 DNA is TGCGCCAGCAGCTTGCTGCAGGGCGCCTACGAGCAGTACTTC.

The J gene is TRBJ1-5, the V gene TRBV12-3 or TRBV12-4; maybe TRBD1 (5 bases). The CDR3 extends over 15 amino acids. Trimming took off 0 bases at V and 6 bases at J, with 12 bases between the two ends. The CDR3 loop is CASSLAWGGFQPQHF. CDR3 nucleotide sequence: TGTGCCAGCAGTTTAGCTTGGGGGGGTTTTCAGCCCCAGCATTTT.

The chain uses TRBV18 and TRBJ2-5; TRBD1 matches 11 bases. Germline V lookup: CDR1 KGHSH, CDR2 LQKENI. The junction had 11 bases not matched to a gene; V was cut back by 6 bases and J by 5 bases. This CDR3 is built from 16 residues. The CDR3 nucleotides are TGTGCCAGCTCGAAGGACCGGACAGGGGGCGCGGAGACCCAGTACTTC. The encoded protein is CASSKDRTGGAETQYF. Full variable domain (outside the CDR3, taken from reference TRBV18 and TRBJ2-5): NAGVMQNPRHLVRRRGQEARLRCSPMKGHSHVYWYRQLPEEGLKFMVYLQKENIIDESGMPKERFSAEFPKEGPSILRIQQVVRGDSAAYFCASSKDRTGGAETQYFGPGTRLLVL.

The J gene is TRBJ2-3, the V gene TRBV3-1, with D possibly TRBD1 on 6 matching bases. The CDR3 contains 17 residues. Trimming shortened V by 1 base and J by 0 bases, and 14 bases separated the two germline ends. The germline gives CDR1 LGHDT, CDR2 YNNKEL (reference sequence). The DNA for the CDR3 is TGTGCCAGCAGCCAAGTTCGTCAGGGGCTCAGCACAGATACGCAGTATTTT. Its protein product is CASSQVRQGLSTDTQYF.